The rows below give T cell receptor beta chains drawn from one sample of a study of shared clonotypes between healthy human individuals. Using immunoSEQ multiplex PCR, the repertoire was profiled, and TCRdb retains in-frame clones only, with some absent. Of roughly 2.5 million clones in the sample, around nine tenths are singletons; the top ten hold 0.13% to 0.15%. The material sequenced was naive CD4+ T cells sorted from blood. The receptors here all came from a man aged 18-30 years in good health. Both conserved end residues are part of each CDR3. Each record gives: V gene, J gene, clone size, D gene, CDR3 protein, CDR3 DNA. D genes are given only for firm matches. Only some rows state a clone size, as once, few, many or a class for expanded clones.

v_call: TRBV19
j_call: TRBJ2-2
clone_size: few
d_call: NA
cdr3_aa: CASSVTGELFF
cdr3_nt: TGTGCCAGTAGTGTCACCGGGGAGCTGTTTTTT

v_call: TRBV30
j_call: TRBJ1-5
clone_size: few
d_call: NA
cdr3_aa: CAWNNGNQPQHF
cdr3_nt: TGTGCCTGGAATAACGGCAATCAGCCCCAGCATTTT

v_call: TRBV5-1
j_call: TRBJ1-1
clone_size: NA
d_call: NA
cdr3_aa: CASSLGTLLNTEAFF
cdr3_nt: TGCGCCAGCAGCTTGGGGACCCTTTTGAACACTGAAGCTTTCTTT

v_call: TRBV30
j_call: TRBJ1-2
clone_size: NA
d_call: NA
cdr3_aa: CAWGQGAYGYTF
cdr3_nt: NA

v_call: TRBV11-3
j_call: TRBJ2-5
clone_size: NA
d_call: NA
cdr3_aa: CASSRSEKETQYF
cdr3_nt: TGTGCCAGCAGCCGAAGCGAAAAAGAGACCCAGTACTTC

v_call: TRBV10-3
j_call: TRBJ2-2
clone_size: NA
d_call: NA
cdr3_aa: CAISREWNTGELFF
cdr3_nt: TGTGCCATCAGTAGGGAGTGGAACACCGGGGAGCTGTTTTTT

v_call: TRBV10-2
j_call: TRBJ2-2
clone_size: NA
d_call: NA
cdr3_aa: CASMVTGLYTGELFF
cdr3_nt: TGCGCCAGCATGGTAACAGGTTTATACACCGGGGAGCTGTTTTTT

v_call: TRBV10-3
j_call: TRBJ1-1
clone_size: NA
d_call: NA
cdr3_aa: CAISALDSIEAFF
cdr3_nt: TGTGCCATCAGCGCCTTGGACAGCATTGAAGCTTTCTTT

v_call: TRBV10-1
j_call: TRBJ2-7
clone_size: NA
d_call: NA
cdr3_aa: CASSERGDEQYF
cdr3_nt: TGCGCCAGCAGTGAGAGGGGGGACGAGCAGTACTTC

v_call: TRBV6-1
j_call: TRBJ1-5
clone_size: once
d_call: NA
cdr3_aa: CASVWGGDSNQPQHF
cdr3_nt: TGTGCCAGCGTTTGGGGGGGGGATAGCAATCAGCCCCAGCATTTT

v_call: TRBV10-3
j_call: TRBJ1-5
clone_size: NA
d_call: NA
cdr3_aa: CASSQGNQPQHF
cdr3_nt: TGTGCCAGCAGTCAGGGGAATCAGCCCCAGCATTTT

v_call: TRBV6-1
j_call: TRBJ1-2
clone_size: NA
d_call: TRBD1
cdr3_aa: CASSVGQTYGYTF
cdr3_nt: TGTGCCAGCAGTGTGGGACAGACCTATGGCTACACCTTC

v_call: TRBV5-1
j_call: TRBJ2-7
clone_size: NA
d_call: TRBD2
cdr3_aa: CASSPRTSGSYEQYF
cdr3_nt: TGCGCCAGCAGCCCTCGGACTAGCGGGTCCTACGAGCAGTACTTC

v_call: TRBV5-6
j_call: TRBJ2-3
clone_size: NA
d_call: TRBD2
cdr3_aa: CASSLYVGGSTDTQYF
cdr3_nt: TGTGCCAGCAGCTTGTACGTCGGGGGGTCCACAGATACGCAGTATTTT

v_call: TRBV6-6
j_call: TRBJ2-5
clone_size: NA
d_call: TRBD2
cdr3_aa: CASRPSGGQETQYF
cdr3_nt: TGTGCCAGCAGGCCTAGCGGGGGCCAAGAGACCCAGTACTTC

v_call: TRBV9
j_call: TRBJ1-5
clone_size: NA
d_call: TRBD1
cdr3_aa: CASSETGRNQPQHF
cdr3_nt: TGTGCCAGCAGCGAGACAGGGAGAAATCAGCCCCAGCATTTT

v_call: TRBV6-1
j_call: TRBJ1-2
clone_size: NA
d_call: NA
cdr3_aa: CASSEAQGQLNYGYTF
cdr3_nt: TGTGCCAGCAGTGAAGCGCAAGGACAGCTTAACTATGGCTACACCTTC

v_call: TRBV18
j_call: TRBJ2-3
clone_size: NA
d_call: TRBD2
cdr3_aa: CASSPSLAGGTDTQYF
cdr3_nt: TGTGCCAGCTCACCGTCGCTAGCGGGGGGCACAGATACGCAGTATTTT

v_call: TRBV4-3
j_call: TRBJ2-5
clone_size: NA
d_call: TRBD2
cdr3_aa: CASSQEGGETQYF
cdr3_nt: TGCGCCAGCAGCCAAGAGGGGGGGGAGACCCAGTACTTC

v_call: TRBV14
j_call: TRBJ1-4
clone_size: NA
d_call: NA
cdr3_aa: CASSQIGAGEKLFF
cdr3_nt: TGTGCCAGCAGCCAAATCGGGGCGGGTGAAAAACTGTTTTTT

v_call: TRBV6-5
j_call: TRBJ2-7
clone_size: once
d_call: TRBD2
cdr3_aa: CASSYGGGTKQYF
cdr3_nt: TGTGCCAGCAGTTATGGCGGGGGTACTAAGCAGTACTTC

v_call: TRBV7-9
j_call: TRBJ2-7
clone_size: NA
d_call: NA
cdr3_aa: CASSPQAGVEQYF
cdr3_nt: TGTGCCAGCAGCCCTCAGGCCGGGGTCGAGCAGTACTTC

v_call: TRBV27
j_call: TRBJ1-4
clone_size: NA
d_call: NA
cdr3_aa: CASRQTATNEKLFF
cdr3_nt: TGTGCCAGCAGACAGACAGCAACTAATGAAAAACTGTTTTTT

v_call: TRBV6-5
j_call: TRBJ1-1
clone_size: NA
d_call: NA
cdr3_aa: CASSYLRDSEAFF
cdr3_nt: TGTGCCAGCAGTTACCTCCGGGATTCTGAAGCTTTCTTT

v_call: TRBV5-8
j_call: TRBJ2-7
clone_size: NA
d_call: NA
cdr3_aa: CASSSRPYYEQYF
cdr3_nt: TGTGCCAGCAGCTCCCGGCCCTACTACGAGCAGTACTTC

v_call: TRBV5-1
j_call: TRBJ1-2
clone_size: NA
d_call: NA
cdr3_aa: CASSSGRLSGSYGYTF
cdr3_nt: TGCGCCAGCAGTTCTGGCCGGTTATCGGGGAGCTATGGCTACACCTTC

v_call: TRBV7-7
j_call: TRBJ2-3
clone_size: NA
d_call: NA
cdr3_aa: CASSLSPHGSGLDTQYF
cdr3_nt: TGTGCTAGCAGCTTGTCCCCACACGGGAGTGGTCTGGATACGCAGTATTTT

v_call: TRBV28
j_call: TRBJ2-7
clone_size: NA
d_call: NA
cdr3_aa: CASNSGGKDYEQYF
cdr3_nt: TGTGCCAGCAATTCGGGGGGCAAAGACTACGAGCAGTACTTC

v_call: TRBV7-2
j_call: TRBJ2-2
clone_size: NA
d_call: NA
cdr3_aa: CASSLDRGGTGELFF
cdr3_nt: TGTGCCAGCAGCTTAGACAGGGGAGGTACCGGGGAGCTGTTTTTT

v_call: TRBV2
j_call: TRBJ1-5
clone_size: NA
d_call: NA
cdr3_aa: CASTQGSNQPQHF
cdr3_nt: TGTGCCAGCACCCAGGGTAGCAATCAGCCCCAGCATTTT

v_call: TRBV4-3
j_call: TRBJ2-2
clone_size: NA
d_call: NA
cdr3_aa: CASSPGTYPDGELFF
cdr3_nt: TGCGCCAGCAGCCCCGGGACTTACCCCGACGGGGAGCTGTTTTTT

v_call: TRBV27
j_call: TRBJ2-7
clone_size: NA
d_call: NA
cdr3_aa: CASPRPGWEQLTYEQYF
cdr3_nt: TGTGCCAGCCCCCGGCCGGGGTGGGAGCAACTTACCTACGAGCAGTACTTC

v_call: TRBV18
j_call: TRBJ1-1
clone_size: NA
d_call: TRBD1
cdr3_aa: CASSNIQGGNTEAFF
cdr3_nt: TGTGCCAGCTCTAACATACAGGGGGGGAACACTGAAGCTTTCTTT

v_call: TRBV5-1
j_call: TRBJ1-1
clone_size: NA
d_call: TRBD1
cdr3_aa: CASRERQGGTEAFF
cdr3_nt: TGCGCCAGCAGGGAACGACAGGGTGGAACTGAAGCTTTCTTT

v_call: TRBV10-3
j_call: TRBJ1-4
clone_size: NA
d_call: TRBD1
cdr3_aa: CAIGPGTENEKLFF
cdr3_nt: TGTGCCATCGGACCCGGGACAGAGAATGAAAAACTGTTTTTT

v_call: TRBV5-1
j_call: TRBJ1-5
clone_size: NA
d_call: NA
cdr3_aa: CASSLAGRDPEPQHF
cdr3_nt: TGCGCCAGCAGCTTGGCGGGCAGGGACCCGGAGCCCCAGCATTTT

v_call: TRBV30
j_call: TRBJ2-7
clone_size: NA
d_call: TRBD2
cdr3_aa: CAWRKRSGMSHHEQYF
cdr3_nt: TGTGCCTGGAGGAAGCGTAGCGGGATGTCCCACCACGAGCAGTACTTC

v_call: TRBV11-2
j_call: TRBJ2-7
clone_size: NA
d_call: TRBD2
cdr3_aa: CASSSGDSGSRSYEQYF
cdr3_nt: TGTGCCAGCAGCTCAGGGGATAGCGGGAGCCGCTCCTACGAGCAGTACTTC

v_call: TRBV7-2
j_call: TRBJ2-5
clone_size: NA
d_call: TRBD1
cdr3_aa: CASSFGQVLVETQYF
cdr3_nt: TGTGCCAGCAGCTTTGGACAGGTTTTAGTAGAGACCCAGTACTTC

v_call: TRBV10-2
j_call: TRBJ1-5
clone_size: NA
d_call: TRBD1
cdr3_aa: CASSYGQGAQPQHF
cdr3_nt: TGCGCCAGCAGTTACGGACAGGGGGCACAGCCCCAGCATTTT

v_call: TRBV6-1
j_call: TRBJ2-5
clone_size: NA
d_call: NA
cdr3_aa: CASSESRAQETQYF
cdr3_nt: TGTGCCAGCAGTGAATCGAGGGCTCAAGAGACCCAGTACTTC

v_call: TRBV2
j_call: TRBJ2-4
clone_size: NA
d_call: TRBD1
cdr3_aa: CASSFGQGAAKNIQYF
cdr3_nt: TGTGCCAGCAGTTTCGGACAGGGAGCGGCCAAAAACATTCAGTACTTC

v_call: TRBV10-3
j_call: TRBJ2-2
clone_size: NA
d_call: NA
cdr3_aa: CAFSTGNTGELFF
cdr3_nt: TGTGCCTTCTCGACAGGGAACACCGGGGAGCTGTTTTTT

v_call: TRBV5-5
j_call: TRBJ2-3
clone_size: NA
d_call: NA
cdr3_aa: CASSPSADTQYF
cdr3_nt: TGTGCCAGCAGTCCCTCAGCGGATACGCAGTATTTT

v_call: TRBV7-8
j_call: TRBJ2-7
clone_size: NA
d_call: NA
cdr3_aa: CASSLEGRSGGQYF
cdr3_nt: TGTGCCAGCAGCTTAGAGGGAAGATCTGGGGGGCAGTACTTC

v_call: TRBV5-1
j_call: TRBJ1-4
clone_size: NA
d_call: NA
cdr3_aa: CASSGGPGTDEKLFF
cdr3_nt: TGCGCCAGCAGCGGGGGGCCAGGGACGGACGAAAAACTGTTTTTT

v_call: TRBV9
j_call: TRBJ2-3
clone_size: NA
d_call: TRBD2
cdr3_aa: CASSVTLSGRAEDTQYF
cdr3_nt: TGTGCCAGCAGCGTTACCCTTAGCGGGAGGGCCGAAGATACGCAGTATTTT